This T cell receptor beta chain originates from a study of sequential checkpoint blockade in melanoma. About the research overall: Each arm's sequence ended with maintenance nivolumab. The study, taken as a whole, reports: Clinical benefit was about 30 times likelier when tumor T-cell fraction and clonality increased. Pretreatment TIL clonality tracked with response in the nivolumab-first arm.

V shed 7 bases, J shed 0 bases, and the junction held 14 bases outside the gene matches. Germline CDR1 reads MGHDK; CDR2 reads SYGVNS. The CDR3 runs to 18 residues. For this clone: The antigen remains undetermined.

Documented treatment: randomized to nivolumab then ipilimumab (arm A) or the reverse (arm B). This table comes from immunoSEQ multiplex PCR, and its TCRdb copy is limited to in-frame clones, with some not included. The data show about 18,000 clones, with about 26% seen just once and 7.2% held by the top ten. The source is a human donor with melanoma. Specimen: tumor tissue (inferred from file names), collected from a patient given nivolumab and ipilimumab in sequence. This chain connects TRBV25-1 to TRBJ1-1; TRBD1 agrees at 10 bases. CDR3 in amino acids: CASTPTLDRGLLNTEAFF. CDR3 DNA: TGTGCCAGCACCCCCACCCTAGACAGGGGGCTATTGAACACTGAAGCTTTCTTT.